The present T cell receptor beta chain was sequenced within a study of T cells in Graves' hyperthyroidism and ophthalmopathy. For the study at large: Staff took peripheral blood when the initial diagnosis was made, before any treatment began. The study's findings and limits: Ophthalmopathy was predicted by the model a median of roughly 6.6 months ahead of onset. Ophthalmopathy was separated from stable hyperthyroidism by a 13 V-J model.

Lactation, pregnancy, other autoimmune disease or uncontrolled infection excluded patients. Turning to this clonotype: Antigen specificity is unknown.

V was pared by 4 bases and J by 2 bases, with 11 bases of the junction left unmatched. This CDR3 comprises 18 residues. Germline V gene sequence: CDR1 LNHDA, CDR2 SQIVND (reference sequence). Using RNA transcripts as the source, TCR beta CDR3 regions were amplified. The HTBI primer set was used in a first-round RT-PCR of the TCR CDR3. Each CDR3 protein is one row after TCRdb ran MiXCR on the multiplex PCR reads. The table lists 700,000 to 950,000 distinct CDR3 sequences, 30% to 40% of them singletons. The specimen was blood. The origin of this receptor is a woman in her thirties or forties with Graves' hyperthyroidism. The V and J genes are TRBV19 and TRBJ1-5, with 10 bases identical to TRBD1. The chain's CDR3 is CASSTLRDRGFGNQPQHF. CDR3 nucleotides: TGTGCCAGTAGTACCTTAAGGGACAGGGGATTTGGCAATCAGCCCCAGCATTTT. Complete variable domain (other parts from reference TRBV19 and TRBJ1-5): DGGITQSPKYLFRKEGQNVTLSCEQNLNHDAMYWYRQDPGQGLRLIYYSQIVNDFQKGDIAEGYSVSREKKESFPLTVTSAQKNPTAFYLCASSTLRDRGFGNQPQHFGDGTRLSIL.